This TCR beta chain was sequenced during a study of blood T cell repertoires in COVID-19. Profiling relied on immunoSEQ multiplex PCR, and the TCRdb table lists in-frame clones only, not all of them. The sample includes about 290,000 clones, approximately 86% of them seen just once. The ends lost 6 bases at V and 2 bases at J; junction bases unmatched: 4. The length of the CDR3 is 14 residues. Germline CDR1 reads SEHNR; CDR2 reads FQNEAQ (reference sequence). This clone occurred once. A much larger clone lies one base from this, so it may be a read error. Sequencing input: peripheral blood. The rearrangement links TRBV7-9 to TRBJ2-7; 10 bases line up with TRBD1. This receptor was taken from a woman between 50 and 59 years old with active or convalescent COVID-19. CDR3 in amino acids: CASRLGQGTYEQYF. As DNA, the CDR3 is TGTGCCAGCAGACTGGGACAGGGGACCTACGAGCAGTACTTC.